Following are 2 T cell receptor beta chains from one sample sequenced in a study of radiotherapy plus CTLA-4 blockade in lung cancer. Libraries were prepared by immunoSEQ multiplex PCR; TCRdb keeps only in-frame clonotypes and omits some of them. The data hold 50,000 or so clones, with approximately 91% observed a single time. Sequences were derived from peripheral blood, sampled from a patient treated with radiotherapy plus ipilimumab. These receptors came from a human donor with non-small cell lung cancer whose response to radiotherapy plus ipilimumab could not be evaluated.

V and J are TRBV6-1 and TRBJ1-2, with a weak D call TRBD1 (5 bases). Germline-derived CDR1 and CDR2 are MNHNS and SASEGT. Trimming left V 2 bases short and J 4 bases short, with 17 bases between. This CDR3 spans 16 amino acids. In DNA, the CDR3 is TGTGCCAGCAGTGAATGGGGGGAGGTGCTTTCCTATGGCTACACCTTC. Translation gives CASSEWGEVLSYGYTF.

The table lists this clone with a few counts. V and J are TRBV19 and TRBJ1-2; 10 bases align to TRBD1. From germline, CDR1 is LNHDA and CDR2 SQIVND (reference sequence). Trimming cost V 5 bases and J 3 bases; bases outside gene matches: 3. This CDR3 has 14 amino acids. CDR3 sequence reads: CASSPGQGDYGYTF. CDR3 nucleotide sequence: TGTGCCAGTAGTCCAGGACAGGGGGACTATGGCTACACCTTC.